This passage covers 21 T cell receptor beta chains from one sample sequenced in a study of siplizumab effects on memory and regulatory T cells. The protocol was immunoSEQ multiplex PCR, while the TCRdb copy is restricted to in-frame clones and leaves out a portion. The repertoire consists of about 100,000 clones, with 80% to 95% occurring once and the leading ten covering around 0.15%. The sequencing input was CD4+ T cells sorted from blood. Every receptor here comes from a human donor in good health.

The chain carries TRBV5-1 and TRBJ2-1, with TRBD2 matching over 8 bases. The V and J ends lost 0 bases and 7 bases, in that order; junction bases with no gene match: 6. This CDR3 contains 15 residues. CDR1 and CDR2 from the germline V gene are SGHRS and YFSETQ. CDR3 sequence: CASSLELAGFNEQFF. The CDR3 DNA is TGCGCCAGCAGCTTGGAGTTAGCGGGGTTTAATGAGCAGTTCTTC.

The chain uses TRBV19 and TRBJ1-2, with TRBD1 matching over 7 bases. This CDR3 region has 15 residues. The germline gives CDR1 LNHDA, CDR2 SQIVND (reference sequence). After removal of 1 base from V and 2 bases from J, the junction contained 4 bases not matched to a gene. In DNA, the CDR3 is TGTGCCAGTAGTATAGGACAGGGTCAAAACTATGGCTACACCTTC. It yields the protein CASSIGQGQNYGYTF. Together with reference TRBV19 and TRBJ1-2, the CDR3 gives the full variable domain: DGGITQSPKYLFRKEGQNVTLSCEQNLNHDAMYWYRQDPGQGLRLIYYSQIVNDFQKGDIAEGYSVSREKKESFPLTVTSAQKNPTAFYLCASSIGQGQNYGYTFGSGTRLTVV.

The chain employs TRBV30 and TRBJ2-5; D possibly corresponds to TRBD1 (6 bases). Germline CDR1 is GTSNPN and CDR2 is SVGIG (reference sequence). V was pared by 3 bases and J by 4 bases, with 12 bases between. This CDR3 region has 13 residues. The DNA for the CDR3 is TGTGCCTGGAGCAAACAGGGTGGAGAGACCCAGTACTTC. Its protein product is CAWSKQGGETQYF.

This rearrangement joins TRBV5-4 to TRBJ1-1; 8 bases are shared with TRBD1. Germline V gene sequence: CDR1 SGHNT, CDR2 YYREEE (reference sequence). The CDR3 loop spans 14 amino acids. V was clipped by 5 bases and J by 6 bases; unmatched bases: 9. The CDR3 region has the DNA TGTGCCAGCAGAGAGGGACAGGCCGTGGCTGAAGCTTTCTTT. Translating gives CASREGQAVAEAFF.

The chain uses TRBV6-1 and TRBJ2-1, with TRBD2 identical over 11 bases. With 2 bases clipped from V and 5 bases from J, the junction kept 2 bases outside the gene matches. The CDR3 has 15 amino acids. Germline V CDR1 and CDR2: MNHNS, SASEGT. The CDR3 region is CASSELAGGNNEQFF. CDR3 nucleotides: TGTGCCAGCAGTGAACTAGCGGGGGGAAACAATGAGCAGTTCTTC.

The rearrangement links TRBV2 to TRBJ2-2; 9 bases align to TRBD1. The trim removed 6 bases at V and 6 bases at J, leaving 8 bases unmatched. The CDR3 loop spans 15 amino acids. Germline values: CDR1 SNHLY, CDR2 FYNNEI. Here the CDR3 DNA reads TGTGCCAGCAGAGCACAGGGGGCGGTTCCCGGGGAGCTGTTTTTT. Translating gives CASRAQGAVPGELFF.

V gene TRBV19 combines with J gene TRBJ2-5; D is tentatively TRBD1 or TRBD2 (5 bases each). V gave up 1 base and J gave up 5 bases, with 26 bases separating them. The CDR3 contains 19 residues. The germline V gene encodes CDR1 LNHDA and CDR2 SQIVND (reference sequence). As DNA, the CDR3 is TGTGCCAGTAGTATAGCGGGGCTAGCCTCATCTTTTGGATTTGAGACCCAGTACTTC. Its protein product is CASSIAGLASSFGFETQYF. The variable domain in full, completed from reference TRBV19 and TRBJ2-5, reads DGGITQSPKYLFRKEGQNVTLSCEQNLNHDAMYWYRQDPGQGLRLIYYSQIVNDFQKGDIAEGYSVSREKKESFPLTVTSAQKNPTAFYLCASSIAGLASSFGFETQYFGPGTRLLVL.

The V and J genes are TRBV10-2 and TRBJ2-3; TRBD2 might be the D (5 bases). CDR1 and CDR2 from the germline V gene are WSHSY and SAAADI. Trimming stripped 0 bases from V and 5 bases from J, with 15 bases between. CDR3 size: 16 residues. The CDR3 protein is CASSESETHGKDTQYF. The CDR3, as DNA: TGCGCCAGCAGTGAGTCGGAAACCCACGGGAAAGATACGCAGTATTTT.

The chain recombines TRBV7-3 with TRBJ2-3; TRBD2 aligns across 10 bases. The CDR3 totals 15 residues. The V gene end was trimmed by 6 bases and the J gene end by 5 bases; junction bases not matched to a gene: 8. From germline, CDR1 is SGHTA and CDR2 FQGTGA. Here the CDR3 DNA reads TGTGCCAGCAGATGGGCTAGCGGGGGACAAGATACGCAGTATTTT. This gives the protein CASRWASGGQDTQYF.

A single count supports this clone. The rearrangement uses TRBV9 and TRBJ1-5, with a tentative D call TRBD1 (6 bases). The CDR3 runs 17 residues. CDR1 SGDLS and CDR2 YYNGEE come from the germline V gene. V lost 2 bases to trimming and J lost 3 bases, with 18 bases between them. In DNA form, the CDR3 reads TGTGCCAGCAGCGTGGGGGGCGGATGGGGCATCAATCAGCCCCAGCATTTT. As protein: CASSVGGGWGINQPQHF.

The V gene is TRBV30, the J gene TRBJ2-1, with D possibly TRBD1 on 5 matching bases. Germline CDR1 reads GTSNPN; CDR2 reads SVGIG (reference sequence). V was cut by 3 bases and J by 0 bases, with 12 bases left in between. The CDR3 has 15 amino acids. CDR3 residues: CAWRHDSSSYNEQFF. The CDR3 region has the DNA TGTGCCTGGAGACACGACAGTAGCTCCTACAATGAGCAGTTCTTC.

In this sample, this clone turned up once. The genes are TRBV9 and TRBJ1-6; D not certain. The CDR3 length is 15 residues. Trimming stripped 3 bases from V and 0 bases from J, with 7 bases between. Germline values: CDR1 SGDLS, CDR2 YYNGEE. In DNA form, the CDR3 reads TGTGCCAGCAGCGGAGGGAGCTCCTATAATTCACCCCTCCACTTT. Encoded protein: CASSGGSSYNSPLHF. Full variable domain (rest looked up from reference TRBV9 and TRBJ1-6): DSGVTQTPKHLITATGQRVTLRCSPRSGDLSVYWYQQSLDQGLQFLIQYYNGEERAKGNILERFSAQQFPDLHSELNLSSLELGDSALYFCASSGGSSYNSPLHFGNGTRLTVT.

This clone was seen once. The chain uses TRBV4-2 and TRBJ2-2; D unclear. Per germline, CDR1 LGHNA and CDR2 YNFKEQ. The CDR3 length is 14 residues. Trimming shortened V by 0 bases and J by 7 bases, and 9 bases separated the two germline ends. The CDR3 coding sequence is TGTGCCAGCAGCCAAGAAATTTCCGGCGGGGAGCTGTTTTTT. This codes for CASSQEISGGELFF.

The genes are TRBV29-1 and TRBJ2-1; D is unclear. This CDR3 comprises 15 residues. V was clipped by 7 bases and J by 0 bases, with 16 bases between them. Germline values: CDR1 SQVTM, CDR2 ANQGSEA. CDR3 sequence: CSEASGPSSYNEQFF. CDR3 DNA sequence: TGCAGCGAGGCGTCCGGGCCGAGCTCCTACAATGAGCAGTTCTTC.

V is TRBV27 and J is TRBJ2-3, with D possibly being TRBD1 (5 bases). This CDR3 comprises 16 residues. The germline V gene encodes CDR1 MNHEY and CDR2 SMNVEV (reference sequence). V was pared by 5 bases and J by 0 bases, with 15 bases between. CDR3 nucleotides: TGTGCCAGCAGTGACGACAGAACACCTAGCACAGATACGCAGTATTTT. Residues: CASSDDRTPSTDTQYF.

The rearrangement links TRBV5-1 to TRBJ2-3, with D possibly matching TRBD1 (6 bases). V lost 3 bases and J lost 2, with 10 bases in between. The CDR3 has 14 amino acids. Looked up from germline, CDR1 is SGHRS and CDR2 is YFSETQ. CDR3: CASSYDRTTDTQYF. The CDR3 DNA follows: TGCGCCAGCAGCTACGACAGGACCACAGATACGCAGTATTTT.

V is TRBV2 and J is TRBJ2-3, with 10 bases identical to TRBD1. Germline V gene data show CDR1 as SNHLY and CDR2 as FYNNEI. V was pared by 7 bases and J by 2 bases, with 3 bases of the junction left unmatched. CDR3 length: 14 residues. DNA of the CDR3: TGTGCCAGCATGGGGACAGGGGTCACAGATACGCAGTATTTT. This translates into CASMGTGVTDTQYF.

The sample holds one count of this clone. V and J are TRBV6-5 and TRBJ2-3; weak D call: TRBD2 (5 bases). CDR1 and CDR2 (germline): MNHEY, SVGAGI. V was clipped by 0 bases and J by 1 base, with 8 bases between them. This CDR3 spans 15 amino acids. CDR3 bases: TGTGCCAGCAGTTACTCTGGGCGGGGCACAGATACGCAGTATTTT. Its protein is CASSYSGRGTDTQYF.

This sequence joins TRBV5-6 and TRBJ1-1; tentative D call: TRBD1 (6 bases). Trimming stripped 2 bases from V and 5 bases from J, with 25 bases between. The CDR3 length is 18 residues. The germline gives CDR1 SGHDT, CDR2 YYEEEE. The CDR3: CASSFRNSGGRGGTEAFF. CDR3 DNA sequence: TGTGCCAGCAGCTTTAGAAATAGCGGGGGGCGCGGAGGGACTGAAGCTTTCTTT.

V and J are TRBV12-5 and TRBJ2-7; D gene uncertain. Trimming removed 0 bases at V and 7 bases at J, with 4 bases between. CDR1 is LGHNT and CDR2 is FRNRAP in the germline V gene. The CDR3 is made up of 11 amino acids. CDR3 loop: CASGLVLEQYF. CDR3 coding DNA: TGTGCTAGTGGTTTGGTACTGGAGCAGTACTTC.

The chain is built from TRBV6-5 and TRBJ2-7; D may correspond to TRBD1 or TRBD2 (6 bases each). CDR1 MNHEY and CDR2 SVGAGI come from the germline V gene. V lost 8 bases to trimming and J lost 0 bases, with 14 bases between them. The CDR3 spans 14 residues. The DNA for the CDR3 is TGTGCCAGCGGGAAAGGGGGGAGCTCCTACGAGCAGTACTTC. This translates into CASGKGGSSYEQYF.